These T cell receptor beta chains were read from a single sample in a study of tumor-infiltrating lymphocytes in primary liver carcinoma. Using its own MiXCR run on the multiplex PCR reads, TCRdb lists one record per CDR3 protein. The sample records 55,000 to 65,000 distinct CDR3 sequences, over 65% being singletons. Sequencing was carried out using liver tumor tissue from sampling region 2. Source of these receptors: a middle-aged man with primary liver carcinoma and hepatitis B virus infection. Each CDR3 is given with its conserved first and last residue. Each record gives: V gene, J gene, CDR3 protein.

>TRBV4-1|TRBJ1-4
CASSHTVTNEKLFF
>TRBV4-2|TRBJ2-3
CASSQETAPRVDTQYF
>TRBV7-9|TRBJ2-1
CASNLLGEQFF
>TRBV5-1|TRBJ2-1
CASSSPLSGVFYNEQFF
>TRBV7-8|TRBJ2-1
CASSLDLAGVQDFYNEQFF
>TRBV14|TRBJ2-1
CASSEAIAGLAGANEQFF
>TRBV11-2|TRBJ2-1
CAGSLVLLSYNEQFF
>TRBV12-3/TRBV12-4|TRBJ2-1
CASDRGNEQFF
>TRBV12-3/TRBV12-4|TRBJ2-1
CASSFIGTSGRAISGQFF
>TRBV4-1|TRBJ2-7
CASSQEGGEYEQYF
>TRBV11-2|TRBJ2-5
CQQPNSWRWKETQYF
>TRBV12-3/TRBV12-4|TRBJ2-3
CASGLSARRDTQYF
>TRBV6-5|TRBJ1-2
CASTPHSNYDYAF
>TRBV12-5|TRBJ2-3
CTSADQLGVHTQYF
>TRBV29-1|TRBJ2-1
CSVDPSGSSHSEQFF
>TRBV5-5|TRBJ2-2
CASSPLAGSANTEELFF
>TRBV29-1|TRBJ2-7
CSARTMGGVMYEQYF
>TRBV5-4|TRBJ2-2
CASSSGQDTGELFF
>TRBV4-1|TRBJ2-1
CASSPGQGANEQFF
>TRBV6-1|TRBJ2-7
CATSESRNSYERYF
>TRBV5-6|TRBJ2-2
CANRQWGTRELSF
>TRBV6-6|TRBJ1-1
CAGGTGGTTEAFF
>TRBV10-3|TRBJ1-2
CATGTGERRYTF
>TRBV5-1|TRBJ2-7
CASSPHGGTYGQYF
>TRBV7-9|TRBJ1-1
CASSSSPDGTEAFF
>TRBV6-5|TRBJ2-2
CTSSSRTIGELFF
>TRBV12-3/TRBV12-4|TRBJ2-7
CANSFVQGANYEQYF
>TRBV29-1|TRBJ2-5
CSVRTSGSWAETEYF
>TRBV11-1|TRBJ2-4
CTSSFPGTSGTNNIQYF
>TRBV11-2|TRBJ2-1
CASGPQREGLDEQFF
>TRBV28|TRBJ2-3
CASRGTSGDTQYF
>TRBV7-9|TRBJ2-3
CASSFDTLSTDTQYF